The 4 T cell receptor beta chains presented below share a single source sample, sequenced in a study of shared clonotypes between healthy human individuals. Here immunoSEQ multiplex PCR was the method, and the copy in TCRdb shows in-frame clones only, minus some. The table records roughly 450,000 clones, 70% to 80% of them present only once. The specimen was PBMCs. These receptor sequences come from a woman aged 40 to 50 in good health. Some clones in this sample may be carry-over from other donors' samples.

This chain joins TRBV9 and TRBJ2-7; no firm D call. Trimming took 3 bases from V and 0 from J, leaving 4 bases between them. Germline CDR1 reads SGDLS; CDR2 reads YYNGEE. The length of the CDR3 is 12 residues. The CDR3 nucleotides are TGTGCCAGCAGCGCCGGCTCCTACGAGCAGTACTTC. Encoded protein: CASSAGSYEQYF. Combining the CDR3 with reference TRBV9 and TRBJ2-7 gives the whole variable domain DSGVTQTPKHLITATGQRVTLRCSPRSGDLSVYWYQQSLDQGLQFLIQYYNGEERAKGNILERFSAQQFPDLHSELNLSSLELGDSALYFCASSAGSYEQYFGPGTRLTVT.

The J gene is TRBJ1-2, the V gene TRBV6-6; no clear D. The V end lost 2 bases, the J end lost 3 bases, and 10 bases lay between the germline ends. The germline CDR1 and CDR2 sequences are MNHNY and SVGAGI (reference sequence). The CDR3 spans 14 residues. CDR3 DNA sequence: TGTGCCAGCAGTTACACGGAAGGGTACTATGGCTACACCTTC. Translating gives CASSYTEGYYGYTF.

The chain couples TRBV5-1 to TRBJ2-7; TRBD2 matches 10 bases. This CDR3 has 16 amino acids. Germline CDR1 reads SGHRS; CDR2 reads YFSETQ. With V trimmed by 2 bases and J by 0 bases, 5 bases remained unmatched. The CDR3, as DNA: TGCGCCAGCAGCTTTACCGCTAGCGGGAGCTCCTACGAGCAGTACTTC. Translated, it gives CASSFTASGSSYEQYF.

This chain joins TRBV10-3 and TRBJ2-1, with 13 bases aligning to TRBD2. Germline-derived CDR1 and CDR2 are ENHRY and SYGVKD. Germline trimming cut 10 bases from V and 0 bases from J; bases unmatched to any gene: 9. The CDR3 totals 17 residues. CDR3 region: CATAGLAGQSSYNEQFF. CDR3 in DNA: TGTGCCACCGCGGGACTAGCGGGACAGAGCTCCTACAATGAGCAGTTCTTC.